The following is a T cell receptor beta chain sequence with its context. This sample is drawn from a study of Graves' ophthalmopathy and Graves' hyperthyroidism. Active ophthalmopathy (CAS at least 3, NOSPECS at least 4), lasting under 3 months. Using RNA transcripts, the TCR beta CDR3 regions were amplified. HTBI primers served in a first-round RT-PCR, which a second-round multiplex PCR followed. TCRdb reanalysed the multiplex PCR reads using MiXCR and keeps one entry per CDR3 protein. The sample yields about 220,000 distinct CDR3 sequences, roughly 21% seen once. Germline V CDR1 and CDR2: GTSNPN, SVGIG (reference sequence). Between the trimmed V and J ends, which lost 2 bases and 8 bases, there was a span of 21 bases. The CDR3 loop spans 16 amino acids.

The clonotype was recovered from a woman between 50 and 59 years old with Graves' ophthalmopathy. This chain joins TRBV30 and TRBJ2-2; D possibly matches TRBD1 or TRBD2 (5 bases each). Sequenced input: peripheral blood. This CDR3 reads CAWSTRRDPSLGELFF. CDR3 bases: TGTGCCTGGAGTACCCGCAGGGACCCCTCCCTGGGGGAGCTGTTTTTT.